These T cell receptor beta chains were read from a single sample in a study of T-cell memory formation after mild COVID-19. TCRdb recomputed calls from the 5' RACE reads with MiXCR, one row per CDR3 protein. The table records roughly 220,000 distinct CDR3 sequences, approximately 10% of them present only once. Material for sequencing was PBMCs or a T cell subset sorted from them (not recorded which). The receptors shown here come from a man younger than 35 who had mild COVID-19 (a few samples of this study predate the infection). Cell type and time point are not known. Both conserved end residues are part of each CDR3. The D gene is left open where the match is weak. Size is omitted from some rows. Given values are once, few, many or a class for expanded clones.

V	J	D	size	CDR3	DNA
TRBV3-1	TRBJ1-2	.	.	CASSQRGAAGYTF	TGTGCCAGCAGCCAGCGTGGGGCCGCCGGCTACACCTTC
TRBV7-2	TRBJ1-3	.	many	CASSYIAGNTIYF	TGTGCCAGCAGCTACATTGCTGGAAACACCATATATTTT
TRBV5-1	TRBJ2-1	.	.	CASSLDWDNEQFF	TGCGCCAGCAGCTTGGATTGGGACAATGAGCAGTTCTTC
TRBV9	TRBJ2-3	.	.	CASSPRTATDTQYF	TGTGCCAGCAGCCCCCGGACAGCCACAGATACGCAGTATTTT
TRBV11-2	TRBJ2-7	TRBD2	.	CASSFVSGGTYEQYF	TGTGCCAGCAGCTTTGTTAGCGGGGGGACCTACGAGCAGTACTTC
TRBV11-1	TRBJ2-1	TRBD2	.	CASSSQGAASGTSSYNEQFF	TGTGCCAGCAGCTCGCAAGGGGCCGCCTCCGGGACTAGCTCCTACAATGAGCAGTTCTTC
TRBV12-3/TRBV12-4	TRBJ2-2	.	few	CASRGRGQNTGELFF	TGTGCCAGCCGGGGTCGGGGTCAGAACACCGGGGAGCTGTTTTTT
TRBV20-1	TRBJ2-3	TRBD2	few	CSASGLAGGRTDTQYF	TGCAGTGCTAGCGGTCTAGCGGGGGGCCGCACAGATACGCAGTATTTT
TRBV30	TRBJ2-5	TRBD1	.	CAWTGGDETQYF	TGTGCCTGGACAGGGGGCGATGAGACCCAGTACTTC
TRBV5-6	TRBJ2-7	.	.	CASSSPGREQYF	TGTGCCAGCAGCTCGCCCGGTCGCGAGCAGTACTTC
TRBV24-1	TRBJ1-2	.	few	CATSDLGGCGYTF	TGTGCCACCAGTGATTTAGGGGGATGCGGCTACACCTTC
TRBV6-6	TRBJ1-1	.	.	CASRDGRLNTEAFF	TGTGCCAGCAGGGACGGCAGGCTGAACACTGAAGCTTTCTTT
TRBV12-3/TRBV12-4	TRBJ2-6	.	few	CASSFGPSGANVLTF	TGTGCCAGCAGTTTTGGCCCTTCTGGGGCCAACGTCCTGACTTTC
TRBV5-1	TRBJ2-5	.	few	CASRSAFSRLGGETQYF	TGCGCCAGCAGGTCAGCCTTCAGCAGGCTGGGCGGGGAGACCCAGTACTTC
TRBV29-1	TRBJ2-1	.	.	CSVGPRSDEQFF	TGCAGCGTTGGGCCTCGGAGCGATGAGCAGTTCTTC
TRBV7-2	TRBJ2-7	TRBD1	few	CASSPSPGQNYEQYF	TGTGCCAGCAGCCCATCTCCGGGACAGAACTACGAGCAGTACTTC
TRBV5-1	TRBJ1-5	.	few	CASSLEPANQPQHF	TGCGCCAGCAGCTTGGAGCCGGCAAATCAGCCCCAGCATTTT
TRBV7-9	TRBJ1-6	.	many	CASSLSFASSYNSPLHF	TGTGCCAGCAGCTTATCGTTTGCGAGCTCCTATAATTCACCCCTCCACTTT
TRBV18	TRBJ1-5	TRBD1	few	CASSPPLQGHRNQPQHF	TGTGCCAGCTCACCACCTCTACAGGGGCATCGCAATCAGCCCCAGCATTTT
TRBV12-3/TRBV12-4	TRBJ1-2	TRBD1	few	CASNTPGQRYGYTF	TGTGCCAGCAATACCCCGGGACAGCGCTATGGCTACACCTTC
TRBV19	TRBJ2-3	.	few	CASKIRGLDTQYF	TGTGCCAGTAAAATACGCGGCCTAGATACGCAGTATTTT
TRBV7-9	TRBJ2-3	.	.	CASSLSPITSSVTDTQYF	TGTGCCAGCAGCTTATCCCCAATTACTAGCAGTGTAACAGATACGCAGTATTTT
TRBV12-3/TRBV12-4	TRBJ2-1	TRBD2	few	CASSYGLAGGSEQFF	TGTGCCAGCAGTTATGGACTAGCGGGGGGCTCTGAGCAGTTCTTC
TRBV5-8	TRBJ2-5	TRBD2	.	CASSVRLAGEETQYF	TGTGCCAGCAGCGTCCGACTAGCGGGGGAAGAGACCCAGTACTTC
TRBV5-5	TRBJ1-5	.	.	CASSLSLGRTGNQPQHF	TGTGCCAGCAGCTTGTCACTTGGGCGGACGGGCAATCAGCCCCAGCATTTT
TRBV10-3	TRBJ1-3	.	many	CAISESIVAAGNTIYF	TGTGCCATCAGTGAGTCGATCGTTGCAGCGGGAAACACCATATATTTT
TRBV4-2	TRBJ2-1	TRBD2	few	CASSQYSAGGSDEQFF	TGTGCCAGCAGCCAGTATAGCGCGGGGGGTAGCGATGAGCAGTTCTTC
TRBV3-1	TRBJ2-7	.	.	CASSKNYEQYF	TGTGCCAGCAGCAAAAACTACGAGCAGTACTTC
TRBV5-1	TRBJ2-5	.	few	CASSLSFRTEETQYF	TGCGCCAGCAGCTTATCGTTCCGGACCGAAGAGACCCAGTACTTC
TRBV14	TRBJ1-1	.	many	CASSRQIEAFF	TGTGCCAGCAGCCGTCAAATTGAAGCTTTCTTT
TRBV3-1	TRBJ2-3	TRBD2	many	CASSPTSGSTDTQYF	TGTGCCAGCAGCCCGACTAGCGGGAGCACAGATACGCAGTATTTT
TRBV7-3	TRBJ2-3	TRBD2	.	CASSLRGGGASTDTQYF	TGTGCCAGCAGCTTACGAGGCGGGGGGGCAAGCACAGATACGCAGTATTTT
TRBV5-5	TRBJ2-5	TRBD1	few	CASSLVDRGAQYF	TGTGCCAGCAGCTTGGTGGACAGGGGGGCCCAGTACTTC
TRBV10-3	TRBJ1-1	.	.	CAISESIGFTEAFF	TGTGCCATCAGTGAGTCGATTGGATTCACTGAAGCTTTCTTT
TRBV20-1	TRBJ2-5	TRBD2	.	CSARGGVETQYF	TGCAGTGCCCGCGGGGGGGTCGAGACCCAGTACTTC
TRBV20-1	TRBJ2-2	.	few	CSAIDKAQANTGELFF	TGCAGTGCTATAGATAAGGCGCAGGCGAACACCGGGGAGCTGTTTTTT
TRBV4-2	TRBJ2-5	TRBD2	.	CASSQDRNSGGAKTQYF	TGTGCCAGCAGCCAGGACCGAAATAGCGGGGGGGCAAAGACCCAGTACTTC
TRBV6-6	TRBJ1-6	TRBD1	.	CASSYTYRGNSPLHF	TGTGCCAGCAGTTACACTTACAGGGGAAATTCACCCCTCCACTTT
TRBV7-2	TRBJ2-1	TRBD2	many	CASGLAGYNEQFF	TGTGCCAGCGGACTAGCGGGGTACAATGAGCAGTTCTTC
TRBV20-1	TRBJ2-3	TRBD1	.	CSARTGQGSDTQYF	TGCAGTGCAAGGACCGGACAGGGGTCAGATACGCAGTATTTT
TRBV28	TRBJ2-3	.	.	CASPPGGPSTDTQYF	TGTGCCAGTCCGCCCGGGGGGCCGAGCACAGATACGCAGTATTTT